This T cell receptor beta chain derives from a study of T cell changes during pregnancy in multiple sclerosis. Using immunoSEQ multiplex PCR, the repertoire was profiled, and TCRdb retains in-frame clones only, with some absent. Here the sample spans about 59,000 clones, around 94% being singletons. Germline V gene lookup returns CDR1 MGHRA and CDR2 YSYEKL. The CDR3 runs 17 residues. V was clipped by 3 bases and J by 0 bases, with 18 bases between them. The starting material was CD8+ T cells from peripheral blood mononuclear cells, obtained after pregnancy. This clonotype was sampled from a female donor with multiple sclerosis, enrolled in a pregnancy study. The chain uses TRBV4-1 and TRBJ2-7; TRBD1 is a possible D gene (6 bases). The CDR3 spells CASSHPTGTRYSYEQYF. In DNA form, the CDR3 reads TGCGCCAGCAGCCACCCCACCGGGACACGATACTCCTACGAGCAGTACTTC.